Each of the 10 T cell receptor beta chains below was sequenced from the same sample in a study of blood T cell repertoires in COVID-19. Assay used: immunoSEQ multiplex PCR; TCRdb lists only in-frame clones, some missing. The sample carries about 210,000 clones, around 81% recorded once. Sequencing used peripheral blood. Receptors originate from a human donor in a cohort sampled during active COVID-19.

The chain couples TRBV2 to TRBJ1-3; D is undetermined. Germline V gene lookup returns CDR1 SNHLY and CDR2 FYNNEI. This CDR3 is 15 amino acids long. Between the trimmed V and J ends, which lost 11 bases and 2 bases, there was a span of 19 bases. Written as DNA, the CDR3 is TGTGCCGTCAGGAGGCAGCCCACAACTGGAAACACCATATATTTT. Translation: CAVRRQPTTGNTIYF.

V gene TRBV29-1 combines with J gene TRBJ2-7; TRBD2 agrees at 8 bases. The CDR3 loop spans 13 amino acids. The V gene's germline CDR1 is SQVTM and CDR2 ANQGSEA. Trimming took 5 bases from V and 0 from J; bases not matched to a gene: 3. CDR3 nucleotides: TGCAGCGTTATAGCGGGGTTCTCCTACGAGCAGTACTTC. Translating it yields CSVIAGFSYEQYF.

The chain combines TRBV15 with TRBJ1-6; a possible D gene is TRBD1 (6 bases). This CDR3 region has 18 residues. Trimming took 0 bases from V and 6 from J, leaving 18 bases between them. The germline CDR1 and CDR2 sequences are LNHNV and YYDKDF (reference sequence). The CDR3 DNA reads TGTGCCACCAGCAGAGATAAGTCACAGGGCCGCCGTAATTCACCCCTCCACTTT. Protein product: CATSRDKSQGRRNSPLHF. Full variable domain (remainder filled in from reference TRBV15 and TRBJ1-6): DAMVIQNPRYQVTQFGKPVTLSCSQTLNHNVMYWYQQKSSQAPKLLFHYYDKDFNNEADTPDNFQSRRPNTSFCFLDIRSPGLGDTAMYLCATSRDKSQGRRNSPLHFGNGTRLTVT.

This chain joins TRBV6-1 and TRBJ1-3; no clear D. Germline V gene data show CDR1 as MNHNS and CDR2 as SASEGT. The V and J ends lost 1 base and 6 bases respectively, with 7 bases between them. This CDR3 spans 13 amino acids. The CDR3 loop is CASSEVRENTIYF. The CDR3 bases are TGTGCCAGCAGTGAAGTGAGGGAAAACACCATATATTTT.

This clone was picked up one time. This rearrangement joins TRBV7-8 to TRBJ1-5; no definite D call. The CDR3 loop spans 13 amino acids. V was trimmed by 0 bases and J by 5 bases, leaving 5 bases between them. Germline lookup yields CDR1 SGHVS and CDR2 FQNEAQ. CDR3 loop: CASSLAEYQPQHF. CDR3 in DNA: TGTGCCAGCAGCTTAGCAGAGTATCAGCCCCAGCATTTT.

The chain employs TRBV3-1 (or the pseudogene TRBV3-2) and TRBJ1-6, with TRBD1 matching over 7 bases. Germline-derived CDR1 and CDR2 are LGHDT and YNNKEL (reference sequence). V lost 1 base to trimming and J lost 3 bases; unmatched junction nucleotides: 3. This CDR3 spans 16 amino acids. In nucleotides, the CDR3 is TGTGCCAGCAGCCAAGTTGGGGACAGCTATAATTCACCCCTCCACTTT. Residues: CASSQVGDSYNSPLHF.

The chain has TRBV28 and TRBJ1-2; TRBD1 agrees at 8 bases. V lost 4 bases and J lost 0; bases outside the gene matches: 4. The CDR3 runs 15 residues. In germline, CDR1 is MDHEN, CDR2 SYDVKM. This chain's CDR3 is CASSSGTGPNYGYTF. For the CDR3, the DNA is TGTGCCAGCAGTTCCGGGACAGGACCTAACTATGGCTACACCTTC.

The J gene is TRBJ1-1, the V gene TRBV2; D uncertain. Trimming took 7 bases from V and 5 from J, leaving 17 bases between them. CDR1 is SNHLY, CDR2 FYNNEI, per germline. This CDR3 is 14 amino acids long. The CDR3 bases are TGTGCCAGCACTCTTGGGCAACAACAAACTGAAGCTTTCTTT. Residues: CASTLGQQQTEAFF.

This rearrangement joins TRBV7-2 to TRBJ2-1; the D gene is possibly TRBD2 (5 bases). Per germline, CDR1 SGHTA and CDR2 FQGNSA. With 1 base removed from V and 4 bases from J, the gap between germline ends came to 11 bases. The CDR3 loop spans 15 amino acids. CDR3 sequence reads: CASSLGSRGYNEQFF. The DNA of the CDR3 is TGTGCCAGCAGCTTAGGGTCTCGGGGATACAATGAGCAGTTCTTC.

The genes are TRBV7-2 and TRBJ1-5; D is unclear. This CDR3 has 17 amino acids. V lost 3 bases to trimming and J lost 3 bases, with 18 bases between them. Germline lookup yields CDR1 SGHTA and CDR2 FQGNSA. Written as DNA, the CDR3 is TGTGCCAGCAGCTTGCACCTACTACCTAAACCCAATCAGCCCCAGCATTTT. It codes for CASSLHLLPKPNQPQHF.